Presented here are 26 T cell receptor beta chains from one specimen sequenced in a study of blood T cell repertoires in COVID-19. The data were produced by immunoSEQ multiplex PCR, yet TCRdb's version contains in-frame clones alone and is incomplete. The data show about 120,000 clones, around 82% seen once. The sequenced material came from peripheral blood. The receptors here all came from a young man with COVID-19, enrolled during active disease.

J is TRBJ1-1 and V is TRBV6-6, with 9 bases aligning to TRBD1. V was clipped by 6 bases and J by 1 base; unmatched bases: 9. The CDR3 is 16 residues long. Germline V gives CDR1 MNHNY, CDR2 SVGAGI (reference sequence). CDR3 protein: CASRRTTDRGNTEAFF. CDR3 coding DNA: TGTGCCAGCAGACGAACGACGGACAGGGGGAACACTGAAGCTTTCTTT.

The V call is TRBV29-1, the J call TRBJ1-1; D call uncertain. V was clipped by 3 bases and J by 10 bases, with 15 bases between them. The CDR3 spans 12 residues. Per the germline V gene, CDR1 is SQVTM and CDR2 is ANQGSEA. This CDR3 reads CSVEGRALGAFF. The CDR3 DNA follows: TGCAGCGTTGAGGGGAGAGCTTTAGGAGCTTTCTTT.

The V gene is TRBV19, the J gene TRBJ1-2; D remains ambiguous. The V end lost 9 bases, the J end lost 8 bases, and 10 bases lay between the germline ends. In germline, CDR1 is LNHDA, CDR2 SQIVND (reference sequence). The CDR3 has 10 amino acids. The CDR3 here is CASRGGGYTF. In DNA, the CDR3 is TGTGCCAGCCGCGGCGGAGGCTACACCTTC.

The CDR3, as DNA: TGTGCCAGCAGGCCACAGGGGCCCATCTACGAGCAGTACTTC. Translating it yields CASRPQGPIYEQYF. This chain uses TRBV6-6 with TRBJ2-7; 7 nucleotides match TRBD1. Unmatched junction bases numbered 8, after V lost 6 bases and J lost 3 bases. The CDR3 has 14 amino acids. Germline V gives CDR1 MNHNY, CDR2 SVGAGI (reference sequence).

V usage is TRBV27 and J usage is TRBJ1-5, with no clear D. Germline V CDR1 and CDR2: MNHEY, SMNVEV (reference sequence). V lost 3 bases and J lost 5, with 11 bases in between. CDR3 length: 14 residues. CDR3 region: CASSFERAHQPQHF. The CDR3 DNA sequence: TGTGCCAGCAGTTTTGAGAGAGCCCATCAGCCCCAGCATTTT.

This chain joins TRBV19 and TRBJ1-5; TRBD1 agrees at 8 bases. Germline lookup yields CDR1 LNHDA and CDR2 SQIVND (reference sequence). V shed 5 bases and J 11 bases; nucleotides not matched to a gene: 8. The CDR3 runs to 13 residues. The CDR3 sequence: CASSLTVTGAQHF. CDR3 sequence (DNA): TGTGCCAGTAGTCTTACAGTGACAGGGGCCCAGCATTTT.

The V call is TRBV4-3, the J call TRBJ2-2; TRBD1 aligns across 8 bases. The length of the CDR3 is 14 residues. Germline values: CDR1 LGHNA, CDR2 YSLEER. V gave up 4 bases and J gave up 6 bases; unmatched junction bases: 4. CDR3 amino acids: CASSPQQGAGELFF. CDR3 DNA: TGCGCCAGCAGCCCGCAACAGGGGGCCGGGGAGCTGTTTTTT.

This clone was seen a few times. The chain links TRBV4-1 to TRBJ1-1; 7 bases fit TRBD1. This CDR3 comprises 16 residues. The ends lost 4 bases at V and 0 bases at J; junction bases unmatched: 8. Per the germline V gene, CDR1 is MGHRA and CDR2 is YSYEKL. CDR3 DNA: TGCGCCAGCAGCCCGGGACAGTTTGTGGTGAACACTGAAGCTTTCTTT. Its translation: CASSPGQFVVNTEAFF.

This chain uses TRBV19 with TRBJ1-1; 9 nucleotides line up with TRBD1. The germline gives CDR1 LNHDA, CDR2 SQIVND (reference sequence). The CDR3 length is 13 residues. V was pared by 10 bases and J by 3 bases, with 6 bases of the junction left unmatched. The CDR3 DNA reads TGTGCCACCATGGACAGGGGTGACACTGAAGCTTTCTTT. Its translation is CATMDRGDTEAFF.

CDR3: CASSQERGSEQYF. CDR3 DNA sequence: TGCGCCAGCAGCCAAGAGCGGGGGAGCGAGCAGTACTTC. The V call is TRBV4-3, the J call TRBJ2-7; 7 bases fit TRBD2. Per the germline V gene, CDR1 is LGHNA and CDR2 is YSLEER. Losses at the gene ends were 0 bases for V and 6 bases for J; bases not matched to a gene: 2. The CDR3 consists of 13 residues.

The chain uses TRBV2 and TRBJ2-5; tentative D call: TRBD2 (6 bases). Germline V lookup: CDR1 SNHLY, CDR2 FYNNEI. The CDR3 covers 14 residues. Trimming removed 5 bases from V and 5 bases from J, with 15 bases in between. CDR3 DNA: TGTGCCAGCAGTCAAGGGTTGGACTACGAGACCCAGTACTTC. Its translation: CASSQGLDYETQYF.

J is TRBJ2-5 and V is TRBV4-1; 7 bases align to TRBD2. Germline V gene lookup returns CDR1 MGHRA and CDR2 YSYEKL. V shed 2 bases and J 2 bases; nucleotides not matched to a gene: 5. The CDR3 runs to 15 residues. Here the CDR3 reads CASSQPPSGQETQYF. The CDR3 region has the DNA TGCGCCAGCAGCCAACCCCCTAGCGGACAAGAGACCCAGTACTTC.

CDR3 nucleotide sequence: TGTGCCAGCAGCCAGAGGGCAGGGGGCGCGACCGGGGAGCTGTTTTTT. Translation gives CASSQRAGGATGELFF. This sequence joins TRBV7-3 and TRBJ2-2; TRBD1 aligns across 8 bases. The CDR3 has 16 residues. V shed 5 bases, J shed 5 bases, and the junction held 10 bases outside the gene matches. The germline gives CDR1 SGHTA, CDR2 FQGTGA.

The chain has TRBV24-1 and TRBJ2-7; tentative D call: TRBD2 (5 bases). Looked up from germline, CDR1 is KGHDR and CDR2 is SFDVKD. V gave up 3 bases and J gave up 2 bases, with 7 bases separating them. The CDR3 has 13 amino acids. Written as DNA, the CDR3 is TGTGCCACCAGTGATGGGAGTGCCTACGAGCAGTACTTC. Its protein is CATSDGSAYEQYF.

The V gene is TRBV6-5, the J gene TRBJ1-6; the D is unclear. The CDR3 consists of 12 residues. V was shortened by 2 bases and J by 9 bases, with 5 bases between the two germline ends. Per the germline V gene, CDR1 is MNHEY and CDR2 is SVGAGI. The CDR3 DNA reads TGTGCCAGCAGTTACATCGGTTCACCCCTCCACTTT. It is translated as CASSYIGSPLHF.

V usage is TRBV30 and J usage is TRBJ1-3; tentative D call: TRBD1 (5 bases). Germline V lookup: CDR1 GTSNPN, CDR2 SVGIG (reference sequence). The CDR3 runs to 13 residues. V was trimmed by 2 bases and J by 4 bases, leaving 9 bases between them. This CDR3 is CAWSLGPGNTIYF. As DNA, the CDR3 is TGTGCCTGGAGTCTGGGGCCCGGAAACACCATATATTTT. Supplemented by reference TRBV30 and TRBJ1-3, the full variable domain reads SQTIHQWPATLVQPVGSPLSLECTVEGTSNPNLYWYRQAAGRGLQLLFYSVGIGQISSEVPQNLSASRPQDRQFILSSKKLLLSDSGFYLCAWSLGPGNTIYFGEGSWLTVV.

This clone showed up just once. V usage is TRBV28 and J usage is TRBJ2-3, with D possibly TRBD1 on 5 matching bases. Germline V gene sequence: CDR1 MDHEN, CDR2 SYDVKM. The CDR3 covers 16 residues. The V and J ends lost 4 bases and 3 bases respectively, with 17 bases between them. The CDR3 region is CASSYPFREWTDTQYF. The CDR3, as DNA: TGTGCCAGCAGTTACCCTTTCAGGGAATGGACAGATACGCAGTATTTT.

The chain employs TRBV27 and TRBJ2-1, with TRBD2 matching 9 bases. The junction had 7 bases not matched to a gene; V was cut back by 4 bases and J by 0 bases. Germline-derived CDR1 and CDR2 are MNHEY and SMNVEV (reference sequence). This CDR3 contains 17 residues. The DNA of the CDR3 is TGTGCCAGCAGTTGGAGGACTAGCGCCCTCTCCTACAATGAGCAGTTCTTC. This translates into CASSWRTSALSYNEQFF.

This CDR3 is CASSYSAAGGLTDTQYF. The CDR3 nucleotides are TGTGCCAGCAGTTACTCAGCGGCGGGGGGCCTTACAGATACGCAGTATTTT. The V gene is TRBV6-2 or TRBV6-3, the J gene TRBJ2-3, with 8 bases identical to TRBD2. Trimming took 0 bases from V and 3 from J; bases not matched to a gene: 8. Germline loops: CDR1 MNHEY, CDR2 SVGEGT. CDR3 size: 17 residues.

The chain links TRBV4-1 to TRBJ1-1; 12 positions agree with TRBD1. Losses at the gene ends were 4 bases for V and 11 bases for J; bases not matched to a gene: 11. The CDR3 extends over 15 amino acids. Per the germline V gene, CDR1 is MGHRA and CDR2 is YSYEKL. CDR3 bases: TGCGCCAGCAGCCTAGAGGGACAGGGGGCCACCCCCGCTTTCTTT. Translated, it gives CASSLEGQGATPAFF.

This sequence joins TRBV3-1 (or the pseudogene TRBV3-2) and TRBJ1-5, with D perhaps TRBD1 (5 bases). The germline V and J ends were trimmed by 0 bases and 4 bases, with 7 bases remaining between them. This CDR3 is built from 14 residues. Germline CDR1 is LGHDT and CDR2 is YNNKEL (reference sequence). The CDR3 DNA reads TGTGCCAGCAGCCAAGAGTACAGGAATCAGCCCCAGCATTTT. Its translation: CASSQEYRNQPQHF.

This clone occurred once. This sequence joins TRBV6-5 and TRBJ1-2; 9 positions match TRBD1. There are 12 residues in the CDR3. CDR1 and CDR2 from the germline V gene are MNHEY and SVGAGI. V gave up 6 bases and J gave up 7 bases; unmatched junction bases: 3. CDR3 nucleotides: TGTGCCAGCAGGGGACAGGGCGGTGGCTACACCTTC. It codes for CASRGQGGGYTF.

This clone came up once. The chain joins TRBV7-6 to TRBJ1-6, with TRBD1 matching 8 bases. The V and J ends lost 4 bases and 8 bases, in that order; junction bases with no gene match: 7. The CDR3 has 15 residues. Germline values: CDR1 SGHVS, CDR2 FNYEAQ. This chain's CDR3 is CASSSGQGGYSPLHF. DNA for the CDR3: TGTGCCAGCAGCTCAGGACAGGGAGGTTATTCACCCCTCCACTTT. Filled out from reference TRBV7-6 and TRBJ1-6, the complete variable domain reads GAGVSQSPRYKVTKRGQDVALRCDPISGHVSLYWYRQALGQGPEFLTYFNYEAQQDKSGLPNDRFSAERPEGSISTLTIQRTEQRDSAMYRCASSSGQGGYSPLHFGNGTRLTVT.

This chain links TRBV25-1 with TRBJ2-2; D unclear. Germline-derived CDR1 and CDR2 are MGHDK and SYGVNS. The CDR3 covers 11 residues. V was pared by 8 bases and J by 6 bases, with 7 bases between. The CDR3 coding sequence is TGTGCCAGCCGGTCGGCCGGGGAGCTGTTTTTT. It codes for CASRSAGELFF.

The chain uses TRBV21-1 and TRBJ1-3; the D call TRBD1 from the table was never checked on the DNA. TRBV21-1 is recorded as a pseudogene. The CDR3 contains 14 residues. DNA for the CDR3: TGTGCCAGCAGCCGACGACAGGCTGGAAACACCATATATTTT. Its protein product is CASSRRQAGNTIYF.

This chain links TRBV19 with TRBJ1-3, with D tentatively TRBD1 (5 bases). CDR1 is LNHDA and CDR2 is SQIVND in the germline V gene (reference sequence). The CDR3 loop spans 16 amino acids. V was shortened by 5 bases and J by 0 bases, with 14 bases between the two germline ends. CDR3 protein: CASSPQKGNSGNTIYF. For the CDR3, the DNA is TGTGCCAGTAGTCCACAGAAGGGGAACTCTGGAAACACCATATATTTT. Filled out from reference TRBV19 and TRBJ1-3, the complete variable domain reads DGGITQSPKYLFRKEGQNVTLSCEQNLNHDAMYWYRQDPGQGLRLIYYSQIVNDFQKGDIAEGYSVSREKKESFPLTVTSAQKNPTAFYLCASSPQKGNSGNTIYFGEGSWLTVV.